This entry concerns a single T cell receptor beta chain. Its antigen is as yet unknown. The junction departs from germline at one end; a sequencing error may be responsible. Other DNA sequences in the sample encode the same CDR3. The data derive from a study of shared clonotypes between healthy human individuals. Regarding the study as a whole: About 5% of naive CD4 clonotypes were shared across several donors.

Using immunoSEQ multiplex PCR, the repertoire was profiled, and TCRdb retains in-frame clones only, with some absent. The profile covers about 1 million clones, with around 74% appearing a single time and roughly 1.4% taken by the ten largest. The authors divided CD4+ cells into CD45RA+ naive and CD45RA-negative memory subsets. CDR3 length: 14 residues. The V gene's germline CDR1 is SGHRS and CDR2 YFSETQ. The TCR originated in a man aged 18 to 29 in good health. The sequenced material came from memory CD4+ T cells sorted from blood. Stated subset: CD45RA-negative fraction. The chain uses TRBV5-1 and TRBJ2-3, with D possibly being TRBD1 (5 bases). Here the CDR3 reads CASSLGQGPDTQYF. CDR3 bases: TGCGCCAGCAGCTTGGGGCAGGGCCCAGACACGCAGTATTTT.